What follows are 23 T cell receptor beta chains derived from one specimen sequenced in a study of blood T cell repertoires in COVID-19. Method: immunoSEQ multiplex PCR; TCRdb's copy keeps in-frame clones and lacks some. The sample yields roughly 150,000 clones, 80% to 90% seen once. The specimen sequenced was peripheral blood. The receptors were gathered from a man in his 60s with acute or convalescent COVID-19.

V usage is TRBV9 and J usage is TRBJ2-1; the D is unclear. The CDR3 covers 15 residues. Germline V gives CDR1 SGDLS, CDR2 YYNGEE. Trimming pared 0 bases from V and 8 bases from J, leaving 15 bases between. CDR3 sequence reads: CASSVGAAQTDEQFF. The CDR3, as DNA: TGTGCCAGCAGCGTAGGGGCAGCCCAGACGGATGAGCAGTTCTTC.

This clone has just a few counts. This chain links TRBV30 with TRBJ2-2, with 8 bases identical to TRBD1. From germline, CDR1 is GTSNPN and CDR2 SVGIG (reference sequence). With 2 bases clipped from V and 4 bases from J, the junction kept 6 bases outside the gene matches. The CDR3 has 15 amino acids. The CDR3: CAWSSGGHGTGELFF. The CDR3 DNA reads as TGTGCCTGGAGTTCAGGGGGCCATGGCACCGGGGAGCTGTTTTTT.

The CDR3 region is CASSLEAGVSSYEQYF. CDR3 in DNA: TGCGCCAGCAGCTTGGAAGCAGGCGTTAGCTCCTACGAGCAGTACTTC. The rearrangement joins TRBV5-1 to TRBJ2-7; D gene unclear. Trimming pared 0 bases from V and 0 bases from J, leaving 13 bases between. The germline CDR1 and CDR2 sequences are SGHRS and YFSETQ. The CDR3 loop spans 16 amino acids.

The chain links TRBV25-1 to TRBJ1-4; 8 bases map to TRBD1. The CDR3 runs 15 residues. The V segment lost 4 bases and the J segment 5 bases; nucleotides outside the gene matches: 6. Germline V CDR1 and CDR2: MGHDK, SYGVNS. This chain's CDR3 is CASSVAGGLNEKLFF. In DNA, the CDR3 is TGTGCCAGCAGTGTCGCAGGGGGCTTAAATGAAAAACTGTTTTTT.

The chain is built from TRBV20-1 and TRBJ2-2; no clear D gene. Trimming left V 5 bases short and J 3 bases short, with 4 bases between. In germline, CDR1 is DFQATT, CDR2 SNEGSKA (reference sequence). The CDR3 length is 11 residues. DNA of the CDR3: TGCAGTGCTGTATACACCGGGGAGCTGTTTTTT. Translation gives CSAVYTGELFF.

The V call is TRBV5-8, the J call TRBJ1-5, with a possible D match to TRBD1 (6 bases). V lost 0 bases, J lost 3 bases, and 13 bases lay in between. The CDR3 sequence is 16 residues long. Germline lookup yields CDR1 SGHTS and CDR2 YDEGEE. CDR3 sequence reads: CASSLAKGVSNQPQHF. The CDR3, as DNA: TGTGCCAGCAGCTTGGCCAAGGGGGTCTCCAATCAGCCCCAGCATTTT.

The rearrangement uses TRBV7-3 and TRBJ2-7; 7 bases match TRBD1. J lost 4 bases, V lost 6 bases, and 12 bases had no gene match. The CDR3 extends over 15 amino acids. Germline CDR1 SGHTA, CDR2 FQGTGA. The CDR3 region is CASSLGGAAQYEQYF. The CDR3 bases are TGTGCCAGCAGTCTAGGGGGCGCGGCTCAATACGAGCAGTACTTC. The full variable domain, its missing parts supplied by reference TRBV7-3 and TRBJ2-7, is GAGVSQTPSNKVTEKGKYVELRCDPISGHTALYWYRQSLGQGPEFLIYFQGTGAADDSGLPNDRFFAVRPEGSVSTLKIQRTERGDSAVYLCASSLGGAAQYEQYFGPGTRLTVT.

This CDR3 reads CASSPTSSGQTKGGYTF. CDR3 bases: TGTGCCAGCTCACCTACATCATCGGGACAGACCAAAGGAGGCTACACCTTC. The chain couples TRBV18 to TRBJ1-2; 7 nucleotides match TRBD1. The CDR3 totals 17 residues. J gave up 8 bases and V 3 bases, and 18 bases lay outside the gene matches. CDR1 and CDR2 (germline): KGHSH, LQKENI.

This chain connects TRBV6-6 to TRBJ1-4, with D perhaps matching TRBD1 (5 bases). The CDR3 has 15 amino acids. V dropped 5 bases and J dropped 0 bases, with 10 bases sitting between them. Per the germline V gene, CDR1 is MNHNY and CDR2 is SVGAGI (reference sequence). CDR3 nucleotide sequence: TGTGCCAGCAGTGGAGGGACTGCAACTAATGAAAAACTGTTTTTT. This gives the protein CASSGGTATNEKLFF.

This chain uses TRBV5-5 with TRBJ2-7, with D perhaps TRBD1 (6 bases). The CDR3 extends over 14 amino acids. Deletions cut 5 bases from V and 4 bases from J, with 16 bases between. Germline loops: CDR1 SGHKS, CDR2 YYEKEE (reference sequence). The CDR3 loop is CASRKTGEGYEQYF. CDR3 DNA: TGTGCCAGCAGGAAGACAGGCGAAGGGTACGAGCAGTACTTC.

CDR3 residues: CASSVAGNNANSPLHF. The CDR3 nucleotides are TGTGCCAGCAGTGTGGCGGGGAACAACGCAAATTCACCCCTCCACTTT. This chain joins TRBV7-9 and TRBJ1-6; D call uncertain. Trimming shortened V by 6 bases and J by 7 bases, and 19 bases separated the two germline ends. The CDR3 totals 16 residues. Germline V gene lookup returns CDR1 SEHNR and CDR2 FQNEAQ (reference sequence).

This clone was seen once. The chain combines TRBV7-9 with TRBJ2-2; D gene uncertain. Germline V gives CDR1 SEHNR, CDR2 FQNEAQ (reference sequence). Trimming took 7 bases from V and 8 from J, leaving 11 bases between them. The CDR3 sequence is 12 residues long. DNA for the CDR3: TGTGCCAGCAACCCTACCCTTGGGGAGCTGTTTTTT. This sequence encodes CASNPTLGELFF. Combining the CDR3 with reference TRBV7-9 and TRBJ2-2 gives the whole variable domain DTGVSQNPRHKITKRGQNVTFRCDPISEHNRLYWYRQTLGQGPEFLTYFQNEAQLEKSRLLSDRFSAERPKGSFSTLEIQRTEQGDSAMYLCASNPTLGELFFGEGSRLTVL.

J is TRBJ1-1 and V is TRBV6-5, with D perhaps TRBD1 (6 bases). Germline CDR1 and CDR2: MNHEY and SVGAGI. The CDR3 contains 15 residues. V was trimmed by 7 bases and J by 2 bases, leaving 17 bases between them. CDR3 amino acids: CASKWEGQVNTEAFF. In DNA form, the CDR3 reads TGTGCCAGCAAATGGGAGGGACAAGTTAACACTGAAGCTTTCTTT.

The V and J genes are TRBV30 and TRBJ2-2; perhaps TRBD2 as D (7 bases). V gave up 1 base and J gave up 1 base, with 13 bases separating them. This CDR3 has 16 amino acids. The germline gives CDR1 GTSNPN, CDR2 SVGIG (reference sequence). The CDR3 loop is CAWSGGLAVNTGELFF. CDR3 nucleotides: TGTGCCTGGAGTGGGGGGCTAGCGGTGAACACCGGGGAGCTGTTTTTT.

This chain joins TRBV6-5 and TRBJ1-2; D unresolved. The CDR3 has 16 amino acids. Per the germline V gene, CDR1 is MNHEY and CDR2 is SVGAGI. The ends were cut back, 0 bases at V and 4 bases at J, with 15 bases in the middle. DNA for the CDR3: TGTGCCAGCAGTTACTCCGAATCCGGTGGTTCCTATGGCTACACCTTC. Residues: CASSYSESGGSYGYTF.

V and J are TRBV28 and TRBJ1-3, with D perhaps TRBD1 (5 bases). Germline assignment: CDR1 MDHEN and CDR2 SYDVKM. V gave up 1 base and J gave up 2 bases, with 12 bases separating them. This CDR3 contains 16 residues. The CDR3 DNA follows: TGTGCCAGCAGTTTATTTGGTCAGGGAACTGGAAACACCATATATTTT. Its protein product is CASSLFGQGTGNTIYF.

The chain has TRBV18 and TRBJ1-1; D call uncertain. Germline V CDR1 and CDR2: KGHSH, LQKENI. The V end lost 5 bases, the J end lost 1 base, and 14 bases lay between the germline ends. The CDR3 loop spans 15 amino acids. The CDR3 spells CASSTSGGKNTEAFF. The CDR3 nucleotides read TGTGCCAGCTCAACCAGCGGAGGGAAGAACACTGAAGCTTTCTTT.

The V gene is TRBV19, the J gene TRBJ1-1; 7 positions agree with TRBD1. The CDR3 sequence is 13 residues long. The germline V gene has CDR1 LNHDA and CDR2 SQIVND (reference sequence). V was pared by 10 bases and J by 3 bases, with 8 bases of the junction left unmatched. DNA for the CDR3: TGTGCCACCAAGAGACAGGGCTACACTGAAGCTTTCTTT. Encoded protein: CATKRQGYTEAFF.

CDR3 nucleotides: TGTGCCAGCGACCCATCGGGGAATCAGCCCCAGCATTTT. It is translated as CASDPSGNQPQHF. The chain uses TRBV10-3 and TRBJ1-5, with D unclear. The CDR3 loop spans 13 amino acids. Germline V gives CDR1 ENHRY, CDR2 SYGVKD. The germline V and J ends were trimmed by 10 bases and 4 bases, with 14 bases remaining between them.

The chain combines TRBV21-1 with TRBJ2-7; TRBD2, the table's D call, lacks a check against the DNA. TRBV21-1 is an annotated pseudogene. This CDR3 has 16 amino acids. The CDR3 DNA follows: TGTGCCAGCAGCAAGTACAACGGGGGTCCCTTCTACGAGCAGTACTTC. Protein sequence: CASSKYNGGPFYEQYF.

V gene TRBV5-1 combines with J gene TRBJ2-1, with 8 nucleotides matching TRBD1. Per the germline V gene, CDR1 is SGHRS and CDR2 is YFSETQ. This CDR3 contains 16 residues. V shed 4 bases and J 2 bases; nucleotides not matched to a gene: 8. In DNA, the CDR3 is TGCGCCAGCAGCGGGGAACAGGGGGGCGCCTACAATGAGCAGTTCTTC. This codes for CASSGEQGGAYNEQFF.

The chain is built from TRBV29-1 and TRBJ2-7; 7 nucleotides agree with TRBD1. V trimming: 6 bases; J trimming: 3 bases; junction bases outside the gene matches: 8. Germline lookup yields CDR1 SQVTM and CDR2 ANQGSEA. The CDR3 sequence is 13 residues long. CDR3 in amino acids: CSVLPTGLYEQYF. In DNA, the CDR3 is TGCAGCGTACTACCGACAGGGCTCTACGAGCAGTACTTC.

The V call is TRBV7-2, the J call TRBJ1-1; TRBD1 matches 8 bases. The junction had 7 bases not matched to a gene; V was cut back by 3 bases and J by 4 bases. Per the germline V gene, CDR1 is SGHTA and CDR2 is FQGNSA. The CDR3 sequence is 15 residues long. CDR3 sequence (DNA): TGTGCCAGCAGCTTTGGCAGGGGGCCAGGCACTGAAGCTTTCTTT. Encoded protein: CASSFGRGPGTEAFF.